This TCR beta chain was retrieved from a study of T-cell reconstitution after alpha-beta-depleted transplantation in children. Study observations and caveats: Some patients showed high day-60 TCRbeta diversity, which derived from surviving recipient T cells and thymic progenitors. The authors attributed T-cell counts and diversity one year after transplant mostly to newly produced T cells. Several hundred expanded graft clones reportedly supplied alpha-beta T cells about two months after transplant.

It was with unique molecular identifiers that the TCRbeta library was prepared. TCRdb independently ran MiXCR on the PCR reads; one entry per CDR3 protein. The table lists a few hundred thousand distinct CDR3 sequences, over 20% of them singletons. The sample holds a few counts of this clonotype. Antigen specificity is unknown. Germline CDR1 SGHTA, CDR2 FQGNSA. V dropped 1 base and J dropped 6; count of bases not matched to a gene: 6. The CDR3 spans 14 residues. This receptor was obtained from a male patient younger than 18 who had a stem cell transplant for acute lymphoblastic leukemia, so the T cells may come from the graft donor. V gene TRBV7-2 combines with J gene TRBJ2-7, with TRBD2 identical over 7 bases. This sample comprised PBMCs, mostly from graft donor cells, obtained 180 days after TCRalphabeta/CD19-depleted stem cell transplant. CDR3 nucleotides: TGTGCCAGCAGCTTAGTGGCTAGCGGAGGCGAGCAGTACTTC. Its protein is CASSLVASGGEQYF.